The 19 T cell receptor beta chains listed next were all sequenced from one sample in a study of T cell repertoires in cytomegalovirus infection. TCRdb recomputed calls from the reads with MiXCR, one row per CDR3 protein. The sample includes roughly 340,000 distinct CDR3 sequences, almost 30% of them seen just once. No antigen is known for these receptors. The specimen comprised cultured PBMCs, sampled from culture after CMV antigen stimulation. Source of these receptors: a human donor in good health (CMV status not recorded). Some clones in this sample may be carry-over from other donors' samples.

This clonotype was counted a few times. The rearrangement joins TRBV7-6 to TRBJ1-1; no firm D call. V was shortened by 2 bases and J by 6 bases, with 10 bases between the two germline ends. The CDR3 runs to 13 residues. Germline loops: CDR1 SGHVS, CDR2 FNYEAQ. CDR3: CASSLFAGAEAFF. In DNA form, the CDR3 reads TGTGCCAGCAGCTTATTTGCTGGAGCTGAAGCTTTCTTT.

The rearrangement uses TRBV20-1 and TRBJ2-1; D tentatively reads TRBD1 or TRBD2 (6 bases each). From germline, CDR1 is DFQATT and CDR2 SNEGSKA (reference sequence). The CDR3 runs 12 residues. The CDR3 sequence: CRAYQGRNEQFF. The CDR3, as DNA: TGCAGGGCTTACCAGGGGAGGAATGAGCAGTTCTTC.

This clonotype was recorded a few times. The chain links TRBV6-1 to TRBJ1-5; tentatively, D is TRBD1 (5 bases). Trimming stripped 0 bases from V and 2 bases from J, with 14 bases between. The CDR3 is 17 amino acids. Germline assignment: CDR1 MNHNS and CDR2 SASEGT. Here the CDR3 reads CASSEARMGHGNQPQHF. CDR3 nucleotide sequence: TGTGCCAGCAGTGAAGCGCGTATGGGGCATGGCAATCAGCCCCAGCATTTT.

This clonotype has more than one count but fewer than ten. The CDR3 here is CASSWDRGKGYTF. The CDR3 DNA sequence: TGCGCCAGCAGCTGGGACAGGGGGAAAGGCTACACCTTC. The chain is built from TRBV5-1 and TRBJ1-2, with 11 nucleotides matching TRBD1. The CDR3 consists of 13 residues. Germline CDR1 and CDR2: SGHRS and YFSETQ. The V segment lost 3 bases and the J segment 8 bases; nucleotides outside the gene matches: 3.

This clonotype occurred many times. The chain's CDR3 is CASGLGFGTEAFF. CDR3 sequence (DNA): TGTGCTAGTGGTCTGGGTTTCGGCACTGAAGCTTTCTTT. This sequence joins TRBV12-5 and TRBJ1-1; D remains ambiguous. Looked up from germline, CDR1 is LGHNT and CDR2 is FRNRAP. This CDR3 has 13 residues. V gave up 5 bases and J gave up 4 bases, with 11 bases separating them.

This clonotype was counted many times. The rearrangement joins TRBV7-2 to TRBJ1-6; D remains unclear. V dropped 5 bases and J dropped 8 bases, with 16 bases sitting between them. Per germline, CDR1 SGHTA and CDR2 FQGNSA. The CDR3 totals 15 residues. CDR3 sequence (DNA): TGTGCCAGCAGCCGCCGGACTCTTGAGGATTCACCCCTCCACTTT. Its protein is CASSRRTLEDSPLHF.

This clonotype has just a few counts. V is TRBV7-2 and J is TRBJ1-5; perhaps TRBD1 as D (5 bases). Trimming shortened V by 4 bases and J by 7 bases, and 17 bases separated the two germline ends. Germline CDR1 reads SGHTA; CDR2 reads FQGNSA. The CDR3 contains 15 residues. In DNA form, the CDR3 reads TGTGCCAGCAGCTCCAGGGAGGCCGCGGGGCAGCCCCAGCATTTT. It codes for CASSSREAAGQPQHF.

This clonotype was picked up a small number of times. The CDR3 nucleotides are TGTGCCACGACGAGCGGGGCCCCGCGGGATACGCAGTATTTT. Translated: CATTSGAPRDTQYF. The V gene is TRBV6-1, the J gene TRBJ2-3, with 7 bases matching TRBD2. Germline CDR1 reads MNHNS; CDR2 reads SASEGT. The CDR3 sequence is 14 residues long. V trimming: 10 bases; J trimming: 6 bases; junction bases outside the gene matches: 13.

This clonotype was seen more than once but under ten times. V is TRBV11-2 and J is TRBJ1-1; no reliable D call. Per germline, CDR1 SGHAT and CDR2 FQNNGV. V was pared by 5 bases and J by 1 base, with 8 bases between. The CDR3 has 13 residues. This CDR3 reads CASSPWTNTEAFF. CDR3 sequence (DNA): TGTGCCAGCAGCCCGTGGACGAACACTGAAGCTTTCTTT.

There are a few counts of this clonotype. J is TRBJ1-6 and V is TRBV20-1; no firm D call. CDR1 DFQATT and CDR2 SNEGSKA come from the germline V gene (reference sequence). The CDR3 length is 14 residues. V was cut by 1 base and J by 5 bases, with 9 bases left in between. Written as DNA, the CDR3 is TGCAGTGCTAGAGGGGAGGGAAATAATTCACCCCTCCACTTT. It codes for CSARGEGNNSPLHF.

The table lists this clonotype with a few counts. This chain uses TRBV7-9 with TRBJ2-1; D is perhaps TRBD1 or TRBD2 (5 bases each). V dropped 5 bases and J dropped 5 bases, with 16 bases sitting between them. The germline CDR1 and CDR2 sequences are SEHNR and FQNEAQ (reference sequence). CDR3 size: 15 residues. CDR3 DNA: TGTGCCAGCAGCCCCCCGGGGCTTGGGAACAATGAGCAGTTCTTC. This translates into CASSPPGLGNNEQFF.

With regard to this clonotype: Given a much more abundant clone one base away, this may be a read error. CDR3 bases: TGTGCCAGCAGCTTCGCACAGGGGAACACTGAAGCTTTCTTT. As protein: CASSFAQGNTEAFF. V is TRBV11-2 and J is TRBJ1-1; perhaps TRBD1 as D (6 bases). The CDR3 spans 14 residues. V was pared by 3 bases and J by 1 base, with 9 bases between. The germline CDR1 and CDR2 sequences are SGHAT and FQNNGV.

V and J are TRBV9 and TRBJ2-7, with D hard to call. Germline CDR1 reads SGDLS; CDR2 reads YYNGEE. The CDR3 sequence is 14 residues long. Trimming took 5 bases from V and 5 from J, leaving 17 bases between them. The CDR3 DNA reads TGTGCCAGCAGTCGGTTGGCGGTAGAACACGAGCAGTACTTC. This gives the protein CASSRLAVEHEQYF.

V and J are TRBV20-1 and TRBJ2-7; 8 bases are a match to TRBD2. CDR1 is DFQATT, CDR2 SNEGSKA, per germline (reference sequence). The CDR3 covers 15 residues. The V gene end was trimmed by 1 base and the J gene end by 2 bases; junction bases not matched to a gene: 7. Here the CDR3 reads CSARATGTSPYEQYF. CDR3 in DNA: TGCAGTGCTAGAGCTACCGGGACTAGTCCCTACGAGCAGTACTTC.

The chain couples TRBV7-9 to TRBJ2-1; TRBD1 agrees at 7 bases. Germline V lookup: CDR1 SEHNR, CDR2 FQNEAQ (reference sequence). This CDR3 has 18 residues. Trimming at V came to 6 bases and at J to 0 bases, leaving 14 bases not matched to a gene. This CDR3 reads CASSLSTGDGSSYNEQFF. CDR3 nucleotide sequence: TGTGCCAGCAGTCTCAGTACAGGGGATGGGAGCTCCTACAATGAGCAGTTCTTC.

The chain links TRBV24-1 to TRBJ1-2, with D maybe TRBD1 (6 bases). The CDR3 has 13 amino acids. V lost 4 bases, J lost 8 bases, and 13 bases lay in between. Germline V lookup: CDR1 KGHDR, CDR2 SFDVKD. CDR3 sequence: CATSEQGSAGYTF. The CDR3 DNA reads TGTGCCACCAGTGAACAGGGATCTGCCGGCTACACCTTC.

The CDR3 DNA is TGTGCCAGCTCACCAGGTGACGGACCCTACGAGCAGTACTTC. This encodes CASSPGDGPYEQYF. The chain employs TRBV18 and TRBJ2-7; D not resolved. Germline CDR1 is KGHSH and CDR2 is LQKENI. Deletions cut 2 bases from V and 2 bases from J, with 10 bases between. The CDR3 is 14 amino acids.

The genes are TRBV27 and TRBJ1-2; D call uncertain. Germline assignment: CDR1 MNHEY and CDR2 SMNVEV (reference sequence). The CDR3 extends over 13 amino acids. V lost 3 bases to trimming and J lost 4 bases, with 9 bases between them. DNA of the CDR3: TGTGCCAGCAGTTTGTCGGACGGCTATGGCTACACCTTC. Residues: CASSLSDGYGYTF.

The V call is TRBV20-1, the J call TRBJ1-6; D unclear. Trimming shortened V by 2 bases and J by 0 bases, and 14 bases separated the two germline ends. Per germline, CDR1 DFQATT and CDR2 SNEGSKA (reference sequence). This CDR3 region has 17 residues. The CDR3 is CSARREGGGSYNSPLHF. The CDR3 nucleotides are TGCAGTGCTAGACGGGAGGGCGGCGGCTCCTATAATTCACCCCTCCACTTT.